Shown below are 9 T cell receptor beta chains from a single sample sequenced in a study of T cells in Graves' hyperthyroidism and ophthalmopathy. Authors of the study amplified TCR beta CDR3 regions from RNA transcripts. The TCR CDR3 was amplified in a first-round RT-PCR using the HTBI primer set. TCRdb reanalysed the multiplex PCR reads using MiXCR and keeps one entry per CDR3 protein. The data hold a few hundred thousand distinct CDR3 sequences, with more than 15% observed a single time. Sequencing used blood. All receptors derive from a woman in her 40s with Graves' ophthalmopathy.

This clonotype was picked up many times. The chain recombines TRBV2 with TRBJ2-1, with 10 bases fitting TRBD2. Trimming cost V 4 bases and J 5 bases; bases outside gene matches: 14. The germline V gene has CDR1 SNHLY and CDR2 FYNNEI. The CDR3 consists of 18 residues. CDR3 region: CASSGGRLAGALHNEQFF. The CDR3 nucleotides are TGTGCCAGCAGTGGGGGGAGGCTAGCGGGGGCCCTGCACAATGAGCAGTTCTTC.

This clonotype was seen at least ten times. V usage is TRBV11-2 and J usage is TRBJ2-3, with D unresolved. CDR1 and CDR2 from the germline V gene are SGHAT and FQNNGV. The CDR3 is made up of 13 amino acids. V lost 4 bases and J 7 bases, leaving 12 bases between the germline ends. DNA for the CDR3: TGTGCCAGCAGCTCTGGGAAGTACTATACGCAGTATTTT. Protein product: CASSSGKYYTQYF.

This clonotype was seen at least ten times. The V call is TRBV6-1, the J call TRBJ1-5; TRBD1 is a possible D gene (5 bases). Germline lookup yields CDR1 MNHNS and CDR2 SASEGT. CDR3 size: 16 residues. The V end lost 8 bases, the J end lost 2 bases, and 19 bases lay between the germline ends. CDR3 in amino acids: CASLALRGAGNQPQHF. The CDR3 DNA reads as TGTGCCAGCCTGGCCTTGAGAGGGGCCGGCAATCAGCCCCAGCATTTT.

Only a few counts were recorded for this clonotype. The chain carries TRBV9 and TRBJ2-5; 11 nucleotides align to TRBD2. V shed 0 bases, J shed 2 bases, and the junction held 3 bases outside the gene matches. Germline CDR1 SGDLS, CDR2 YYNGEE. The CDR3 is made up of 16 amino acids. CDR3 loop: CASSVGPSGGQETQYF. The CDR3, as DNA: TGTGCCAGCAGCGTAGGTCCTAGCGGGGGGCAAGAGACCCAGTACTTC.

The CDR3 loop reads CASSPHVPSGANVLTF. CDR3 bases: TGTGCCAGCAGCCCACACGTACCCTCTGGGGCCAACGTCCTGACTTTC. The V and J genes are TRBV6-1 and TRBJ2-6; D is uncertain. CDR3 size: 16 residues. Germline CDR1 and CDR2: MNHNS and SASEGT. V was cut by 6 bases and J by 0 bases, with 12 bases left in between.

This sequence joins TRBV3-1 and TRBJ2-2, with TRBD2 as a possible D gene (5 bases). The CDR3 is made up of 13 amino acids. CDR1 LGHDT and CDR2 YNNKEL come from the germline V gene (reference sequence). Trimming stripped 1 base from V and 7 bases from J, with 7 bases between. CDR3 sequence reads: CASSQVAIGELFF. In DNA, the CDR3 is TGTGCCAGCAGCCAAGTAGCGATCGGGGAGCTGTTTTTT. The variable domain in full, with the rest retrieved from reference TRBV3-1 and TRBJ2-2, is DTAVSQTPKYLVTQMGNDKSIKCEQNLGHDTMYWYKQDSKKFLKIMFSYNNKELIINETVPNRFSPKSPDKAHLNLHINSLELGDSAVYFCASSQVAIGELFFGEGSRLTVL.

This clonotype was detected ten times or more. The chain has TRBV5-1 and TRBJ1-1; possibly TRBD1 for D (5 bases). Germline lookup yields CDR1 SGHRS and CDR2 YFSETQ. The CDR3 has 13 amino acids. V was clipped by 4 bases and J by 4 bases, with 11 bases between them. This CDR3 reads CASSGRVLTEAFF. As DNA, the CDR3 is TGCGCCAGCAGCGGCAGGGTTCTCACTGAAGCTTTCTTT.

Here the CDR3 DNA reads TGTGCCAGCAGCCCCCGACTAGCGGGAGGGAGCTCCTACAATGAGCAGTTCTTC. Protein: CASSPRLAGGSSYNEQFF. The chain combines TRBV7-8 with TRBJ2-1, with 14 bases that match TRBD2. Trimming removed 5 bases from V and 0 bases from J; junction bases left unmatched: 6. This CDR3 has 18 residues. Germline V gene lookup returns CDR1 SGHVS and CDR2 FQNEAQ. The full variable domain, with the rest looked up from reference TRBV7-8 and TRBJ2-1, is GAGVSQSPRYKVAKRGQDVALRCDPISGHVSLFWYQQALGQGPEFLTYFQNEAQLDKSGLPSDRFFAERPEGSVSTLKIQRTQQEDSAVYLCASSPRLAGGSSYNEQFFGPGTRLTVL.

The CDR3 sequence: CASSRGARTDTQYF. The CDR3 nucleotides read TGTGCCAGCAGTCGGGGGGCGCGGACAGATACGCAGTATTTT. The chain combines TRBV2 with TRBJ2-3; tentatively, D is TRBD2 (7 bases). Germline V gene sequence: CDR1 SNHLY, CDR2 FYNNEI. This CDR3 has 14 amino acids. Trimming left V 5 bases short and J 3 bases short, with 12 bases between.